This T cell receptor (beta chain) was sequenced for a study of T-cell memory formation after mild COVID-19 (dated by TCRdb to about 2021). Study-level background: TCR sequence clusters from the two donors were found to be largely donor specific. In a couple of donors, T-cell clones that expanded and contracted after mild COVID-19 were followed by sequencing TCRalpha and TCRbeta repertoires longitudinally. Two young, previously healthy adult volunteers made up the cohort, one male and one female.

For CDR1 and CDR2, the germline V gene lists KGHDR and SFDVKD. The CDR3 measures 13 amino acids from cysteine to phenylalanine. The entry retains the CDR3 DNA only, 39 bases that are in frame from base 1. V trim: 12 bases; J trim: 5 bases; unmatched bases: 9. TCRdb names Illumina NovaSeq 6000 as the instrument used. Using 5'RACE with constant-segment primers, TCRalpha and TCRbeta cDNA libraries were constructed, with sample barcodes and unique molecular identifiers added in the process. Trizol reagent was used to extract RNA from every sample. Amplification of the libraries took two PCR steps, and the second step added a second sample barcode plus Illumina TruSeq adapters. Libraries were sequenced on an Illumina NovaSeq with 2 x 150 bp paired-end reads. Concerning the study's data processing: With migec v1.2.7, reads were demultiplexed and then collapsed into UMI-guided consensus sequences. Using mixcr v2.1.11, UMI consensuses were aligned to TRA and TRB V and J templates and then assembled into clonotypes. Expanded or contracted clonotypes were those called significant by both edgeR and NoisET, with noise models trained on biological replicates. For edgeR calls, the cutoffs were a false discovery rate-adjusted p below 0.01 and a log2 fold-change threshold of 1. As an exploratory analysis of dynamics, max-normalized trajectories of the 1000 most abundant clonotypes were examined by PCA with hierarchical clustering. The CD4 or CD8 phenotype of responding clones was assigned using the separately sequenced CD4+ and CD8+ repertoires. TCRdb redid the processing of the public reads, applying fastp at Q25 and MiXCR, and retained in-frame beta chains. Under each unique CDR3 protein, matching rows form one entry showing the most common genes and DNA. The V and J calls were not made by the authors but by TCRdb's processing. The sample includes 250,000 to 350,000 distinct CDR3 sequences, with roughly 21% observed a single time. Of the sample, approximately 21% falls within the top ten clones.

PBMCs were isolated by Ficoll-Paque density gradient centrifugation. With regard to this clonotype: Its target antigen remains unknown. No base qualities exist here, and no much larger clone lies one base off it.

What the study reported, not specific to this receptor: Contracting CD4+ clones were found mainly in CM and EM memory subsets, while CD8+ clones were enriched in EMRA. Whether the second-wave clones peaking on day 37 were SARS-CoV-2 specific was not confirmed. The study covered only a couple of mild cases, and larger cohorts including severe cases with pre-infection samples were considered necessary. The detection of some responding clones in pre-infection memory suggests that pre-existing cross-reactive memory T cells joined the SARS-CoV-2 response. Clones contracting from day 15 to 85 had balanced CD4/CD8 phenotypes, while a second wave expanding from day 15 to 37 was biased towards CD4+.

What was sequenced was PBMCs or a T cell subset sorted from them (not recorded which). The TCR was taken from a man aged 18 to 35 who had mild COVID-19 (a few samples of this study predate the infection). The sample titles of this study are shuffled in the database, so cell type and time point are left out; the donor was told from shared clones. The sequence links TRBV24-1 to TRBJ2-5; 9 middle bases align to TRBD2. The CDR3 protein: CAAGTSPSETQYF. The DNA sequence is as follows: TGTGCCGCCGGGACTAGCCCCTCGGAGACCCAGTACTTC.